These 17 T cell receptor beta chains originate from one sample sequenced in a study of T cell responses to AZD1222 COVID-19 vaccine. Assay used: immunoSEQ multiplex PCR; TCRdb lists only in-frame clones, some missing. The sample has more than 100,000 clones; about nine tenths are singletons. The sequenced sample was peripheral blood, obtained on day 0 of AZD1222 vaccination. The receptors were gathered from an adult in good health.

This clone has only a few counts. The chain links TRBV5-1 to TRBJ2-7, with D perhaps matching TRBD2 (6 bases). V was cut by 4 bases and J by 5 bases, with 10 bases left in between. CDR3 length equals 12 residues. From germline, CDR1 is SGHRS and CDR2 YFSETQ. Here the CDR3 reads CASSLGLDEQYF. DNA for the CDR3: TGCGCCAGCAGCCTGGGACTCGACGAGCAGTACTTC.

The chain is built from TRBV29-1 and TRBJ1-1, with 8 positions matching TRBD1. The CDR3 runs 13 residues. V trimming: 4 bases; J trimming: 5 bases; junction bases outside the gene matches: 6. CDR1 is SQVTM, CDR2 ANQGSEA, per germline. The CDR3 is CSVAGQGGTEAFF. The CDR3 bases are TGCAGCGTTGCTGGACAGGGTGGAACTGAAGCTTTCTTT.

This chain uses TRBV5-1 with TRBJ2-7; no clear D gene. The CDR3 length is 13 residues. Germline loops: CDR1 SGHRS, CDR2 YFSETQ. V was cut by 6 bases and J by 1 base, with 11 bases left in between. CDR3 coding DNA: TGCGCCAGCACCCCTGACAATTCCTACGAGCAGTACTTC. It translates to CASTPDNSYEQYF.

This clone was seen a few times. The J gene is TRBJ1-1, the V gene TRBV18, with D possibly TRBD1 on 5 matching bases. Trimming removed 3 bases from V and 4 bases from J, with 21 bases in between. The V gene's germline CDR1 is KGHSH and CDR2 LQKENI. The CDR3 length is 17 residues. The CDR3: CASSPSRGGEHGTEAFF. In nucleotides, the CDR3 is TGTGCCAGCTCACCCTCCCGGGGGGGGGAACATGGCACTGAAGCTTTCTTT.

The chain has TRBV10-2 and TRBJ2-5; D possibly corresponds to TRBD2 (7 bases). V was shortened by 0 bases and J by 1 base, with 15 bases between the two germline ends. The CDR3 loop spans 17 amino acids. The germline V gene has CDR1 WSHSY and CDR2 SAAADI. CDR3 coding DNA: TGCGCCAGCAGTGAGTCGAGGGGGGGGCTCCGCCAAGAGACCCAGTACTTC. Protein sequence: CASSESRGGLRQETQYF.

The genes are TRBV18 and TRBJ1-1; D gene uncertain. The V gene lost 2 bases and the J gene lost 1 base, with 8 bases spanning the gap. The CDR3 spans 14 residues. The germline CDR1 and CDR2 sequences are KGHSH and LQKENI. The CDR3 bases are TGTGCCAGCTCACCAAGGATCCAGAACACTGAAGCTTTCTTT. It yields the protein CASSPRIQNTEAFF.

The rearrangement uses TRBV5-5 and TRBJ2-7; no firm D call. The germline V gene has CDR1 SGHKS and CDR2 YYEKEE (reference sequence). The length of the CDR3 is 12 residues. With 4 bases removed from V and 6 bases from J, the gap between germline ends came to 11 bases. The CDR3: CASSPGSSEQYF. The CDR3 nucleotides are TGTGCCAGCAGCCCCGGATCTTCCGAGCAGTACTTC.

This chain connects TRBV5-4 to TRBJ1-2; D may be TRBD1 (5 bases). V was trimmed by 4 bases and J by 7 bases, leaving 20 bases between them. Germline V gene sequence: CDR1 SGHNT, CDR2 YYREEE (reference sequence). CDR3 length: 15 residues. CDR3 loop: CASSDPRGVGPGYTF. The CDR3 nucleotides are TGTGCCAGCAGCGACCCTAGGGGAGTAGGACCTGGCTACACCTTC.

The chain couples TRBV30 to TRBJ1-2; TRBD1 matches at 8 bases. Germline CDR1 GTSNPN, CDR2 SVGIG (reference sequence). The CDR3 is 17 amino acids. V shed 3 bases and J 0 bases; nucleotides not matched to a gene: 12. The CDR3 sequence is CAWSFGGRGLANYGYTF. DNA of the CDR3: TGTGCCTGGAGCTTTGGGGGCAGGGGGCTCGCTAACTATGGCTACACCTTC.

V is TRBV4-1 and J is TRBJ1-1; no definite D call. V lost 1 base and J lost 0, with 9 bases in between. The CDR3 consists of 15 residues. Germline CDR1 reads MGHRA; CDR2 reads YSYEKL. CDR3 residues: CASSQAEGLNTEAFF. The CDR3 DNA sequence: TGCGCCAGCAGCCAAGCCGAGGGATTGAACACTGAAGCTTTCTTT.

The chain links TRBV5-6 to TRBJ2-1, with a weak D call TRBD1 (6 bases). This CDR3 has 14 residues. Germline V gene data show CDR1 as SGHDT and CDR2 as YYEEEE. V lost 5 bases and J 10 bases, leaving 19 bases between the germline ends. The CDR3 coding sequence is TGTGCCAGCAGTTCCAGGGGCCGGAGTCGAGAGCAGTTCTTC. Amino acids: CASSSRGRSREQFF.

CDR3 loop: CAWNSETNYGYTF. CDR3 nucleotide sequence: TGTGCCTGGAACAGTGAAACTAACTATGGCTACACCTTC. The gene calls are TRBV30 and TRBJ1-2; D remains ambiguous. V was clipped by 4 bases and J by 0 bases, with 9 bases between them. CDR1 is GTSNPN, CDR2 SVGIG, per germline (reference sequence). The CDR3 runs 13 residues.

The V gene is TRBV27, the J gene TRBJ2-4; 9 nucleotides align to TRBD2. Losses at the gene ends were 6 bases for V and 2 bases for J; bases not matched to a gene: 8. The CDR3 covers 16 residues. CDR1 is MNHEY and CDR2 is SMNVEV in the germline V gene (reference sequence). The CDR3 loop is CASSNSGGGSKNIQYF. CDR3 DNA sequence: TGTGCCAGCAGCAATAGCGGGGGTGGGTCCAAAAACATTCAGTACTTC.

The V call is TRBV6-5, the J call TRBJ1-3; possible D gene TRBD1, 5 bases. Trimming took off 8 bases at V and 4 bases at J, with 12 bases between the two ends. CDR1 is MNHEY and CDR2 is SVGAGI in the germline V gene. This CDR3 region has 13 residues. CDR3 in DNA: TGTGCCAGCGAACTCAGGGCGGGAAACACCATATATTTT. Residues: CASELRAGNTIYF.

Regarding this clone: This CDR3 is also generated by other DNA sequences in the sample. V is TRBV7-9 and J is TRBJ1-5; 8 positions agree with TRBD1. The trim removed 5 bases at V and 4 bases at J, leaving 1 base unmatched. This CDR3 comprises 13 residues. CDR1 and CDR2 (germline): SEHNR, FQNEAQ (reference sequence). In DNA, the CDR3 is TGTGCCAGCAGCCGGACAGGGAATCAGCCCCAGCATTTT. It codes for CASSRTGNQPQHF.

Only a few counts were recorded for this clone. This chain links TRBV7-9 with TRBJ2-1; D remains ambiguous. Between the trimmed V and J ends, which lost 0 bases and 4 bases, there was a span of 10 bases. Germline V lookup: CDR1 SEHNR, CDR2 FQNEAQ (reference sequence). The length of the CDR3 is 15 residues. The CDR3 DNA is TGTGCCAGCAGCTTAGCGTTCGGCCTATACAATGAGCAGTTCTTC. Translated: CASSLAFGLYNEQFF. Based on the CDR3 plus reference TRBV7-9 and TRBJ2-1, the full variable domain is DTGVSQNPRHKITKRGQNVTFRCDPISEHNRLYWYRQTLGQGPEFLTYFQNEAQLEKSRLLSDRFSAERPKGSFSTLEIQRTEQGDSAMYLCASSLAFGLYNEQFFGPGTRLTVL.

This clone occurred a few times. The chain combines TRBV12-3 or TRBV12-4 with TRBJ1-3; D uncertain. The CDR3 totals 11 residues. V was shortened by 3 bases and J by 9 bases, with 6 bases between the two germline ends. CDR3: CASSLKATIYF. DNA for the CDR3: TGTGCCAGCAGTTTGAAGGCCACCATATATTTT.